These T cell receptor beta chains were read from a single sample in a study of circulating tumor DNA in untreated peripheral T-cell lymphoma. Libraries were prepared by immunoSEQ multiplex PCR; TCRdb keeps only in-frame clonotypes and omits some of them. The data hold about 8,900 clones, with roughly 85% observed a single time. Sequenced sample: tumor tissue. The receptor set was obtained from a human donor with peripheral T-cell lymphoma. Each CDR3 is given with its conserved first and last residue. Fields, in order: J gene, D gene, V gene, clone size, CDR3 DNA, CDR3 protein. D genes are given only for firm matches. Clone size appears in some rows only: once, few, many, or a class for an expanded clone.

>TRBJ1-1|TRBD1|TRBV29-1|.
TGCAGCGTTGGGGCAGGGGGGAGGACTGAAGCTTTCTTT
CSVGAGGRTEAFF
>TRBJ1-1|.|TRBV19|.
TGTGCCAGTAGTATGACAGCCCACACTGAAGCTTTCTTT
CASSMTAHTEAFF
>TRBJ1-2|TRBD1|TRBV11-3|.
TGTGCCAGCAGCCCAGCCGACAGGGGATATGGCTACACCTTC
CASSPADRGYGYTF
>TRBJ2-2|.|TRBV19|.
TGTGCCAGTAGTAAGGAGGCCGGGGAGCTGTTTTTT
CASSKEAGELFF
>TRBJ2-6|.|TRBV19|few
TGTGCCAGCGGGCGACTCGGGGCCAACGTCCTGACTTTC
CASGRLGANVLTF
>TRBJ2-5|.|TRBV14|.
TGTGCCAGCAGCCCCCACTGGGGAGAGACCCAGTACTTC
CASSPHWGETQYF
>TRBJ2-1|.|TRBV1|.
TGCGCCAGCAGCCAAGGTACCCGGGACGATGAGCAGTTCTTC
CASSQGTRDDEQFF
>TRBJ1-3|.|TRBV30|few
TGTGCCTGGAGTGTACAGAGAACCGCTGGAAACACCATATATTTT
CAWSVQRTAGNTIYF
>TRBJ2-3|TRBD2|TRBV11-3|.
TGTGCCAGCAGTACCGGGACTAGCTTTCCAGATATGCAGTATTTT
CASSTGTSFPDMQYF
>TRBJ2-7|.|TRBV18|.
TGTGCCAGCTGTCAATGGAGCGGATACGAGCAGTACTTC
CASCQWSGYEQYF
>TRBJ2-1|.|TRBV27|.
TGTGCCAGCCGCGTGGGACTGGTATACAATGAGCAGTTCTTC
CASRVGLVYNEQFF
>TRBJ2-6|.|TRBV18|once
TGTGCCAGCTCACCTTCGAGTTCTGGGGCCAACGTCCTGACTTTC
CASSPSSSGANVLTF
>TRBJ1-3|TRBD1|TRBV6-4|.
TGTGCCATCAGTGAGTCGGGAGGGGGCATCTCTGGAAACACCATATATTTT
CAISESGGGISGNTIYF
>TRBJ1-2|.|TRBV30|.
TGTGCCTGGAGTGCAAGGGCCTATGGCTACACCTTT
CAWSARAYGYTF
>TRBJ1-6|.|TRBV6-8|.
TGTGCCAGCAGCCCATGGGACGGCAGCCCTAATTCACCCCTCCACTTT
CASSPWDGSPNSPLHF
>TRBJ1-5|TRBD1|TRBV11-3|.
TGTGCCAGCAGCCAGATGACAGGGGCAGCTACCCAGCATTTT
CASSQMTGAATQHF
>TRBJ1-2|.|TRBV27|.
TGTGCCAGCAGTCCCACTCAGGGGAGGGAGTACTATGGCTACACCTTC
CASSPTQGREYYGYTF
>TRBJ2-7|TRBD1|TRBV30|.
TGTGCCTGGACCAAGGGGGCTAGTGTCGTCTACGAGCAGTACTTC
CAWTKGASVVYEQYF
>TRBJ2-2|.|TRBV4-1|.
TGCGCCAGCAGCCAGGACTTACAACAGACCGGGGAGCTGTTTTTT
CASSQDLQQTGELFF
>TRBJ1-1|.|TRBV7-5|.
TGTGCCAGCAGCTTAGTGGAGGGGAACACTGAAGCTTTCTTT
CASSLVEGNTEAFF
>TRBJ1-2|.|TRBV14|few
TGTGCCAGCAGCCACGATTTCCCCCCAGGCTACACCTTC
CASSHDFPPGYTF
>TRBJ2-1|.|TRBV7-5|.
TGTGCCAGCAGCCTGACTGATTCCTACAATGAGCAGTTCTTC
CASSLTDSYNEQFF
>TRBJ2-7|.|TRBV6-8|few
TGTGCCAGCAGTTACTCCAAAAGGGGTAGCTCCTACGAGCAGTACTTC
CASSYSKRGSSYEQYF
>TRBJ1-2|.|TRBV6-8|.
TGTGCCATCACTAACGATCCCACGCGGGGCTACACCTTC
CAITNDPTRGYTF
>TRBJ1-5|TRBD1|TRBV6-8|few
TGTGCCAGCAGCGGAGACAGGGGTAGTCAGCCCCAGCATTTT
CASSGDRGSQPQHF
>TRBJ1-3|.|TRBV5-1|.
TGCGCCAGCAGCTTGGAATGGGGCGCCTCTGGAAACACCATATATTTT
CASSLEWGASGNTIYF
>TRBJ2-7|TRBD2|TRBV6-7|.
TGTGCCAGCACCCGGACTAGCGTCTTTTCCTACGAGCAGTACTTC
CASTRTSVFSYEQYF
>TRBJ1-2|.|TRBV16|.
TGTGCCAGCAGCCCTGGACAGCCCCTCTTC
CASSPGQPLF
>TRBJ2-3|TRBD2|TRBV7-6|.
TGTGCCAGCAGCCAAGATTGGGACTACACAGATACGCAGTATTTT
CASSQDWDYTDTQYF
>TRBJ2-7|TRBD2|TRBV14|.
TGTGCCAGCAGCCAAGGGCGGGGGAGCTCCTACGAGCAGTACTTC
CASSQGRGSSYEQYF
>TRBJ2-5|TRBD1|TRBV18|.
TGTGCCAGCTCAGTCGGGACAGGCCTCCAAGAGACCCAGTACTTC
CASSVGTGLQETQYF
>TRBJ1-2|.|TRBV11-3|.
TGTGCCAGCAGCTTAGTCGAAGTATTGGGACGGCCCGGACCCTATGGCTACACCTTC
CASSLVEVLGRPGPYGYTF
>TRBJ1-1|.|TRBV30|.
TGTGTCTGGAGCCTCCGGGAATTACGTTTGGGAGCTTTCTTT
CVWSLRELRLGAFF
>TRBJ2-1|.|TRBV12-5|.
TGTGCCAGCAATAGGGACAATGAGCAGTTCTTC
CASNRDNEQFF
>TRBJ1-5|TRBD1|TRBV6-1|.
TGTGCCAGCAGTGAAGCGGGAAAAACGGACAGGCCCGTCGTTGGTCCCCAGCATTTT
CASSEAGKTDRPVVGPQHF
>TRBJ1-5|.|TRBV11-3|.
TGTGCCAGCAGCTGGGAGGGTATTAATCAGCCCCAGCATTTT
CASSWEGINQPQHF
>TRBJ1-4|.|TRBV7-1|.
TGTGCCAGCAGTTGGACAGACACGGAAAAACTGTTTTTT
CASSWTDTEKLFF
>TRBJ1-1|.|TRBV19|few
TGTGCCAGTAGTTCCCGGGGGTTCATGAACACTGAAGCTTTCTTT
CASSSRGFMNTEAFF
>TRBJ2-7|.|TRBV6-8|.
TGTGCCAGCACCAAAAGTTCTGGGGTTGGGACCTACGAGCAGTACTTC
CASTKSSGVGTYEQYF
>TRBJ1-2|.|TRBV6-8|.
TGTGCCAGCAGTGCGGGGGGGAACTATGGCTACACCTTC
CASSAGGNYGYTF
>TRBJ1-5|.|TRBV30|.
TGTGCCTGGAGGCCCGGCCCCATGTCCTTTTATAGCAATCAGTCCCAGCATTTT
CAWRPGPMSFYSNQSQHF
>TRBJ1-2|.|TRBV29-1|.
TGCAGCGTTGAAGATGAGGCAGGGGCTCGTGGGTCCTATGGCTACACCTTC
CSVEDEAGARGSYGYTF
>TRBJ1-1|.|TRBV5-1|.
TGCGCCAGCAGCCAAGATAACCCTAACACTGAAGCTTTCTTT
CASSQDNPNTEAFF
>TRBJ2-5|.|TRBV19|.
TGTGCCAGTAGTATAGAGGGGGAGACCCAGTACTTC
CASSIEGETQYF
>TRBJ2-7|.|TRBV6-8|.
TGTGCCAGCAGTGTAACAGTTCCCTACGAGCAGTACTTC
CASSVTVPYEQYF
>TRBJ1-1|.|TRBV30|.
TGTGCCTGGAGTGGGGGGAGAACTGAAGCTTTCTTT
CAWSGGRTEAFF
>TRBJ1-1|TRBD1|TRBV19|.
TGTGCCAGTAGTTCCGAGGGGGGGACAGGATACACTGAAGCTTTCTTT
CASSSEGGTGYTEAFF
>TRBJ2-7|.|TRBV23-1|.
TGCGCCAGCAGCCAAGATCGGCAATACTACGAGCAGTACTTC
CASSQDRQYYEQYF
>TRBJ1-2|TRBD1|TRBV4-1|.
TGCGCCAGCAGCCAAGCCGGGACAGACTATGGCTACACCTTC
CASSQAGTDYGYTF
>TRBJ1-1|.|TRBV11-3|once
TGTGCCAGCAGCCCCATGGGGACATACACTGAAGCTTTCTTT
CASSPMGTYTEAFF
>TRBJ2-5|TRBD1|TRBV30|few
TGTGCCTGGAGTATGGGAGTGGGGACAGGATATGAGACCCAGTACTTC
CAWSMGVGTGYETQYF